Listed below are T cell receptor beta chains from one sample, sequenced in a study of cytomegalovirus exposure and HLA in healthy donors. The data were produced by immunoSEQ multiplex PCR, yet TCRdb's version contains in-frame clones alone and is incomplete. This table holds some 170,000 clones, about 65% found once. The source material was PBMCs. These receptors originate from a woman aged 25 to 39 in good health and CMV-seronegative. Each CDR3 is given with its conserved first and last residue. Fields, in order: J gene, D gene, clone size, V gene, CDR3 DNA, CDR3 protein. The D gene is left open where the match is weak. A clone size is listed for some rows: how often the clone was seen (once, few, many), or a class if it is expanded.

J: TRBJ1-3; D: -; size: -; V: TRBV6-1; DNA: TGTGCCAGCGGTCAGATTAGCTATGGAAACACCATATATTTT; CDR3: CASGQISYGNTIYF
J: TRBJ2-3; D: -; size: once; V: TRBV19; DNA: TGTGCCAGTAGTACTCTTTCTGGCGGGGTTAGCACAGATACGCAGTATTTT; CDR3: CASSTLSGGVSTDTQYF
J: TRBJ2-5; D: -; size: -; V: TRBV9; DNA: TGTGCCAGCAGCGTAGAGCTAGGGGCCGGCGAGACCCAGTACTTC; CDR3: CASSVELGAGETQYF
J: TRBJ1-1; D: -; size: -; V: TRBV4-3; DNA: TGCGCCAGCAGCCAAGGGAGGACCGAAGCTTTCTTT; CDR3: CASSQGRTEAFF
J: TRBJ1-3; D: -; size: once; V: TRBV6-6; DNA: TGTGCCAGCAGCCTAGGGGGGGGCTCTGGAAACACCATATATTTT; CDR3: CASSLGGGSGNTIYF
J: TRBJ1-1; D: -; size: -; V: TRBV14; DNA: TGTGCCAGCAGCCAGGACAGTTTTTTGAACACTGAAGCTTTCTTT; CDR3: CASSQDSFLNTEAFF
J: TRBJ2-5; D: TRBD2; size: few; V: TRBV6-5; DNA: TGTGCCAGCGGGCGGGGACTAGCGGGGGGATCTCAGTACTTC; CDR3: CASGRGLAGGSQYF
J: TRBJ1-5; D: -; size: -; V: TRBV6-5; DNA: TGTGCCAGCAGGGGAACAGGGTTTCAGCCCCAGCATTTT; CDR3: CASRGTGFQPQHF
J: TRBJ1-4; D: TRBD1; size: few; V: TRBV7-9; DNA: TGTGCCAGCAGCGTCGAACTCCGGGACAGGGGCCAGGGTAATGAAAAACTGTTTTTT; CDR3: CASSVELRDRGQGNEKLFF
J: TRBJ1-5; D: -; size: -; V: TRBV27; DNA: TGTGCCAGCAGTTTATTTGGGGGAGGGAATCAGCCCCAGCATTTT; CDR3: CASSLFGGGNQPQHF
J: TRBJ2-1; D: -; size: -; V: TRBV9; DNA: TGTGCCAGCAGCGCCGCGGGGGCCCCCTACAATGAGCAGTTCTTC; CDR3: CASSAAGAPYNEQFF
J: TRBJ1-3; D: -; size: once; V: TRBV5-6; DNA: TGTGCCAGCAGCTTGACAGGTTCCTCCTCTGGAAACACCATATATTTT; CDR3: CASSLTGSSSGNTIYF
J: TRBJ2-2; D: -; size: -; V: TRBV7-2; DNA: TGTGCCAGCAGCTTAGGTCCCTTTGGGGAGCTGTTTTTT; CDR3: CASSLGPFGELFF
J: TRBJ1-5; D: TRBD1; size: -; V: TRBV30; DNA: TGTGCCTGGAGTGCCCAGCGGACAGGGAGTGGAAGCAATCAGCCCCAGCATTTT; CDR3: CAWSAQRTGSGSNQPQHF
J: TRBJ2-5; D: TRBD2; size: -; V: TRBV4-2; DNA: TGTGCCAGCAGCCAAATACACCGGGGGGAGGAGACCCAGTACTTC; CDR3: CASSQIHRGEETQYF
J: TRBJ2-7; D: -; size: few; V: TRBV10-3; DNA: TGTGCCATCACCCGAGACTACGCTGACGAGCAGTACTTC; CDR3: CAITRDYADEQYF
J: TRBJ1-1; D: -; size: -; V: TRBV18; DNA: TGTGCCAGCTCAGGAGTTACGAACACTGAAGCTTTCTTT; CDR3: CASSGVTNTEAFF
J: TRBJ2-6; D: -; size: -; V: TRBV7-3; DNA: TGTGCCAGCAGCTTAGTCTCTAGCTCTGGGGCCAACGTCCTGACTTTC; CDR3: CASSLVSSSGANVLTF
J: TRBJ1-2; D: -; size: few; V: TRBV2; DNA: TGTGCCAGTTCTGGTCAGTTGGACTATGGCTACACCTTC; CDR3: CASSGQLDYGYTF
J: TRBJ2-3; D: -; size: -; V: TRBV7-2; DNA: TGTGCCAGCAGACCAGACAGCGGCACAGATACGCAGTATTTT; CDR3: CASRPDSGTDTQYF
J: TRBJ2-1; D: TRBD2; size: -; V: TRBV27; DNA: TGTGCCAGCAGTGCGCTAGCGGGAACCCCCAATGAGCAGTTCTTC; CDR3: CASSALAGTPNEQFF
J: TRBJ2-1; D: -; size: -; V: TRBV6-5; DNA: TGTGCCAGCAGTTACAACACCTACAATGAGCAGTTCTTC; CDR3: CASSYNTYNEQFF
J: TRBJ1-2; D: TRBD1; size: -; V: TRBV4-3; DNA: TGCGCCAGCAGCCAAGAGGCCGGGACAGGGGGAAGTGGTGGCTACACCTTC; CDR3: CASSQEAGTGGSGGYTF
J: TRBJ2-2; D: TRBD1; size: -; V: TRBV5-1; DNA: TGCGCCAGCAGCTTGGGGGACAGGGATACCGGGGAGCTGTTTTTT; CDR3: CASSLGDRDTGELFF
J: TRBJ2-7; D: TRBD1; size: -; V: TRBV2; DNA: TGTGCCAGCAGACAGACAGGGAAGGGTACCTACGAGCAGTACTTC; CDR3: CASRQTGKGTYEQYF
J: TRBJ2-5; D: -; size: -; V: TRBV18; DNA: TGTGCCAGCTCACAGGGGATGGGGGAGACCCAGTACTTC; CDR3: CASSQGMGETQYF
J: TRBJ2-7; D: TRBD1; size: -; V: TRBV25-1; DNA: TGTGCCAGCAGTTGGACAGGGACCCGCTACGAGCAGTACTTC; CDR3: CASSWTGTRYEQYF
J: TRBJ2-2; D: -; size: few; V: TRBV7-3; DNA: TGTGCCAGCAGCTTGACAGTGGACACCGGGGAGCTGTTTTTT; CDR3: CASSLTVDTGELFF
J: TRBJ1-5; D: -; size: -; V: TRBV28; DNA: TGTGCCAGCAACCTCCAGGGGTGGCAGCCCCAGCATTTT; CDR3: CASNLQGWQPQHF
J: TRBJ2-7; D: -; size: -; V: TRBV5-1; DNA: TGCGCCAGCAGAAGTCGGGACGGACTAACCTACGAGCAGTACTTC; CDR3: CASRSRDGLTYEQYF
J: TRBJ2-1; D: -; size: -; V: TRBV4-2; DNA: TGTGCCAGCAGCCAAGAATCTAGCGCATACAATGAGCAGTTCTTC; CDR3: CASSQESSAYNEQFF
J: TRBJ2-5; D: -; size: few; V: TRBV10-3; DNA: TGTGCCATCAGTGCGACACTGGGAGAGACCCAGTACTTC; CDR3: CAISATLGETQYF